The source of this T cell receptor (beta chain) is a study of cytomegalovirus exposure and HLA in healthy donors. General study findings and limits: There were some V segments, including TRBV6-2 and TRBV6-3, excluded as indistinguishable. A link between a missense DCLRE1C variant and TCR beta V- and J-gene trimming emerged from a later analysis. The authors assumed roughly uniform sequencing depth across donors for presence/absence analyses. CMV serostatus was the only recorded immune exposure for donors.

The CDR3 is 11 residues long. The germline gives CDR1 DFQATT, CDR2 SNEGSKA (reference sequence). V was pared by 1 base and J by 13 bases, with 11 bases between. A few counts support this clone. Its antigen is as yet unknown. Primers included in the PCR were 60 Vbeta and 13 Jbeta primers. Using immunoSEQ multiplex PCR, the repertoire was profiled, and TCRdb retains in-frame clones only, with some absent. The top ten clones hold around 5% of a sample with about 150,000 clones, roughly 80% of them seen once. This receptor was identified in a man aged 18 to 35 in good health and CMV-seronegative. V is TRBV20-1 and J is TRBJ2-1; D might be TRBD1 (5 bases). The sequenced sample was PBMCs. The CDR3 nucleotides are TGCAGTGCTAGAGGGGTGGGGCCACAGTTCTTC. This gives the protein CSARGVGPQFF.